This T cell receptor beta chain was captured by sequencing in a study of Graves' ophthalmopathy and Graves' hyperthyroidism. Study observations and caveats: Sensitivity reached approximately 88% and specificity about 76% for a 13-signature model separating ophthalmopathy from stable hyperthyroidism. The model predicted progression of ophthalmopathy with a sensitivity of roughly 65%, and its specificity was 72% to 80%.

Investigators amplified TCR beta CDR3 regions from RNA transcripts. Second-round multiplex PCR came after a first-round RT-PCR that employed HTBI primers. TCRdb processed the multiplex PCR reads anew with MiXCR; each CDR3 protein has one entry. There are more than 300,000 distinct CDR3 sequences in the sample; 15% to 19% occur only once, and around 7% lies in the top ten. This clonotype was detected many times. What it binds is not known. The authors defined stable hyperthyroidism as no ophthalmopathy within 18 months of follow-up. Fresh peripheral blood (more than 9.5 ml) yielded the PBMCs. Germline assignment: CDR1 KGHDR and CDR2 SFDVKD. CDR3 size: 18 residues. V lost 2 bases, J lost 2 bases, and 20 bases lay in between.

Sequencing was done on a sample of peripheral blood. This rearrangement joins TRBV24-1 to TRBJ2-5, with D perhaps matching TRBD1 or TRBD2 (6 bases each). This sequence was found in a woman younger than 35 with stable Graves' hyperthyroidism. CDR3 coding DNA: TGTGCCACCAGTGATTCATCGGGGGCGGCTGTCGCTCAAGAGACCCAGTACTTC. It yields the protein CATSDSSGAAVAQETQYF.